The 8 T cell receptor beta chains below were found in one sample sequenced in a study of blood T cell repertoires in COVID-19 (TCRdb year 2020). Preparation of the library involved the immunoSEQ multiplex PCR assay. The clones in this table, taken by TCRdb from immuneACCESS, are in-frame only. Not every clone is retained; where verified, under half of the shortfall comes from an unresolved V gene, and the cause of the rest is unknown. This sample has roughly 91,000 clones in its table, and roughly 84% of those were observed once. The biggest ten clones account for approximately 2% of the sample. Source material: peripheral blood. All receptors derive from a man aged 65-85 years with active or convalescent COVID-19.

There are a few counts of this clone. The J gene is TRBJ1-1, the V gene TRBV2; D may be TRBD1 (5 bases). The CDR3 covers 14 residues. The V and J ends lost 4 bases and 0 bases respectively, with 9 bases between them. Germline CDR1 is SNHLY and CDR2 is FYNNEI. In nucleotides, the CDR3 is TGTGCCAGCAGTGGACAGCCAGTGAACACTGAAGCTTTCTTT. This codes for CASSGQPVNTEAFF.

V gene TRBV28 combines with J gene TRBJ2-5; possibly TRBD2 for D (5 bases). Between the trimmed V and J ends, which lost 5 bases and 4 bases, there was a span of 8 bases. This CDR3 contains 12 residues. From germline, CDR1 is MDHEN and CDR2 SYDVKM. The DNA for the CDR3 is TGTGCCAGCAGTGGAGGTTTAGAGACCCAGTACTTC. The encoded protein is CASSGGLETQYF.

This clone is termed medium-sized. CDR3 nucleotide sequence: TGTGCCAGCTCCCTCAGGACAGGGGGGACCACTGAAGCTTTCTTT. Protein sequence: CASSLRTGGTTEAFF. The chain employs TRBV18 and TRBJ1-1, with 10 nucleotides matching TRBD1. Germline CDR1 is KGHSH and CDR2 is LQKENI. V shed 6 bases, J shed 4 bases, and the junction held 8 bases outside the gene matches. This CDR3 has 15 amino acids.

V usage is TRBV6-6 and J usage is TRBJ1-3; D gene unclear. The germline V and J ends were trimmed by 6 bases and 1 base, with 13 bases remaining between them. The germline V gene encodes CDR1 MNHNY and CDR2 SVGAGI (reference sequence). The CDR3 has 15 amino acids. In nucleotides, the CDR3 is TGTGCCAGCAGAAAAGTTCAGGAATCTGGAAACACCATATATTTT. Its protein is CASRKVQESGNTIYF.

The gene calls are TRBV6-5 and TRBJ1-2; no reliable D call. Trimming stripped 2 bases from V and 4 bases from J, with 11 bases between. Germline values: CDR1 MNHEY, CDR2 SVGAGI. There are 14 residues in the CDR3. The CDR3 DNA reads as TGTGCCAGCAGTTACGGGAGAGATGCCTATGGCTACACCTTC. Amino acid sequence: CASSYGRDAYGYTF.

The V gene is TRBV5-1, the J gene TRBJ2-1; maybe TRBD1 (7 bases). Trimming took off 3 bases at V and 6 bases at J, with 19 bases between the two ends. The germline V gene has CDR1 SGHRS and CDR2 YFSETQ. The CDR3 consists of 16 residues. CDR3 residues: CASSYPLGQGGNEQFF. The CDR3 nucleotides read TGCGCCAGCAGCTATCCCCTGGGGCAGGGGGGCAATGAGCAGTTCTTC.

This chain uses TRBV4-1 with TRBJ1-2; D unclear. From germline, CDR1 is MGHRA and CDR2 YSYEKL. Between the trimmed V and J ends, which lost 0 bases and 4 bases, there was a span of 15 bases. The CDR3 sequence is 16 residues long. The CDR3 sequence: CASSQDRAAGIYGYTF. The CDR3 region has the DNA TGCGCCAGCAGCCAAGATAGGGCGGCGGGTATCTATGGCTACACCTTC.

This chain links TRBV9 with TRBJ1-1; D ambiguous. CDR3 length: 12 residues. Germline V gene sequence: CDR1 SGDLS, CDR2 YYNGEE. V was trimmed by 0 bases and J by 5 bases, leaving 5 bases between them. CDR3 loop: CASSVGQTEAFF. The CDR3 bases are TGTGCCAGCAGCGTAGGCCAGACTGAAGCTTTCTTT.